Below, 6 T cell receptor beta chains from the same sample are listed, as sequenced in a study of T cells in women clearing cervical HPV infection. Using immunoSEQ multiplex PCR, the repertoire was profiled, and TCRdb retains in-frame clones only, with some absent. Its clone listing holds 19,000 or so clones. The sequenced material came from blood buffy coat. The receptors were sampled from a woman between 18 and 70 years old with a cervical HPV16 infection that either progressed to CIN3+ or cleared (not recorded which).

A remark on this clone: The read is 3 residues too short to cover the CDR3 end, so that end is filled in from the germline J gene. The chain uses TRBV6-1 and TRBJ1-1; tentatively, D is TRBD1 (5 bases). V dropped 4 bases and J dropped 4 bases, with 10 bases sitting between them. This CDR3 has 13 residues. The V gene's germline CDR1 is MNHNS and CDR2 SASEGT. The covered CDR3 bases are TGTGCCAGCAGTGTTGGAAGGGGCACTGAA. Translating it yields CASSVGRGTE. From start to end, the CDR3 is CASSVGRGTEAFF.

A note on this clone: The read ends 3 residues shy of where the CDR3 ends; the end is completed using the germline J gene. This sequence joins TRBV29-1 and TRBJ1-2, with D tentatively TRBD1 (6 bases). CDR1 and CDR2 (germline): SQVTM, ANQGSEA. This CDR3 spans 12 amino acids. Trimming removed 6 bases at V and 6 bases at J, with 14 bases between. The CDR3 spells CSVTQGGHGYTF. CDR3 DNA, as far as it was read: TGCAGCGTGACACAGGGTGGTCATGGC.

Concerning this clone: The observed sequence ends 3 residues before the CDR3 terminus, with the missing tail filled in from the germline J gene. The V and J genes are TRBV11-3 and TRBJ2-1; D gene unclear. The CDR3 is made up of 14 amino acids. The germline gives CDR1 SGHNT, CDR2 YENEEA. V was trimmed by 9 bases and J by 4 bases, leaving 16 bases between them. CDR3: CASSPSGTYNEQFF. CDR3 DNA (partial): TGTGCCAGTAGCCCGTCTGGTACTTACAATGAG. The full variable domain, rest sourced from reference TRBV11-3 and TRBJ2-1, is EAGVVQSPRYKIIEKKQPVAFWCNPISGHNTLYWYLQNLGQGPELLIRYENEEAVDDSQLPKDRFSAERLKGVDSTLKIQPAELGDSAVYLCASSPSGTYNEQFFGPGTRLTVL.

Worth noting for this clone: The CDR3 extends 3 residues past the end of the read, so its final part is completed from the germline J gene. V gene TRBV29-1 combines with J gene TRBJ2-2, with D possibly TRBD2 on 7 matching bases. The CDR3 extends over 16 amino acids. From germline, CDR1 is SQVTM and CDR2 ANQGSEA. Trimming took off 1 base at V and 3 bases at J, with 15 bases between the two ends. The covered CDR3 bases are TGCAGCGTTGAAGGGCCGGCGGGGGCCGACACCGGGGAG. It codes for CSVEGPAGADTGE. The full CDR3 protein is CSVEGPAGADTGELFF.

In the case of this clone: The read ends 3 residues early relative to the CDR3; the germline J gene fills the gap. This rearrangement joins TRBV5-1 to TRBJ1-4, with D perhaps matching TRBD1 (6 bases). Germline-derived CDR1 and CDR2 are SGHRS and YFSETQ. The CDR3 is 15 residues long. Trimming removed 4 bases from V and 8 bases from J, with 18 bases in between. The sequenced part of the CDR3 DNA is TGCGCCAGCAGCCAAAACGGTTACAGGGTAGAAAAA. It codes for CASSQNGYRVEK. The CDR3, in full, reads CASSQNGYRVEKLFF.

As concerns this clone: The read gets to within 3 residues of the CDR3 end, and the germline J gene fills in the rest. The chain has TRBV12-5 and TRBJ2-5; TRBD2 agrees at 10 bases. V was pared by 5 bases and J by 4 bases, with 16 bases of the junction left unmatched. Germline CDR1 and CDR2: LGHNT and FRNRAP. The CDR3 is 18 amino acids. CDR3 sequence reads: CASGPSAASGGLRETQYF. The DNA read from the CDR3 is TGTGCTAGTGGTCCCTCAGCGGCTAGCGGGGGCCTTCGAGAGACC. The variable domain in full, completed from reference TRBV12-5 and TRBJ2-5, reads DARVTQTPRHKVTEMGQEVTMRCQPILGHNTVFWYRQTMMQGLELLAYFRNRAPLDDSGMPKDRFSAEMPDATLATLKIQPSEPRDSAVYFCASGPSAASGGLRETQYFGPGTRLLVL.